Below are 14 T cell receptor beta chains sequenced from a single sample in a study of cytomegalovirus exposure and HLA in healthy donors. The PCR used 60 Vbeta and 13 Jbeta primers. The assay was immunoSEQ multiplex PCR, and TCRdb's table has in-frame clones only and misses some. This table holds 85,000 to 120,000 clones, 75% to 85% found once. The sequencing input was PBMCs. The receptors here all came from a man aged 45-60 years in good health and CMV-seronegative.

The rearrangement links TRBV4-3 to TRBJ2-1, with 12 bases aligning to TRBD2. The CDR3 has 15 residues. J lost 8 bases, V lost 4 bases, and 6 bases had no gene match. From germline, CDR1 is LGHNA and CDR2 YSLEER. The CDR3 loop is CASSPRLAGADEQFF. CDR3 sequence (DNA): TGCGCCAGCAGCCCCCGACTAGCGGGGGCGGATGAGCAGTTCTTC.

The chain employs TRBV7-8 and TRBJ2-2; D remains ambiguous. Looked up from germline, CDR1 is SGHVS and CDR2 is FQNEAQ. This CDR3 spans 13 amino acids. V was pared by 1 base and J by 5 bases, with 5 bases between. In nucleotides, the CDR3 is TGTGCCAGCAGCTTAGGAGATACCGGGGAGCTGTTTTTT. Its protein product is CASSLGDTGELFF.

To note about this clone: A much larger clonotype is one base distant, so this may be a read error. This chain uses TRBV7-3 with TRBJ1-2; 8 bases agree with TRBD1. V lost 5 bases to trimming and J lost 4 bases; unmatched junction nucleotides: 3. Germline CDR1 and CDR2: SGHTA and FQGTGA. The CDR3 loop spans 13 amino acids. CDR3 in amino acids: CASSVGQVYGYTF. For the CDR3, the DNA is TGTGCCAGCAGCGTGGGACAGGTCTATGGCTACACCTTC.

Details on this clone: The junction differs from germline at one of its ends, possibly a read error. The rearrangement links TRBV7-8 to TRBJ1-4; 7 bases fit TRBD1. CDR1 and CDR2 (germline): SGHVS, FQNEAQ. This CDR3 contains 16 residues. CDR3 amino acids: CASSLQQGWTNEKLLF. The CDR3 nucleotides read TGTGCCAGCAGCTTACAACAGGGGTGGACTAATGAAAAACTGCTTTTT. Full variable domain (rest looked up from reference TRBV7-8 and TRBJ1-4): GAGVSQSPRYKVAKRGQDVALRCDPISGHVSLFWYQQALGQGPEFLTYFQNEAQLDKSGLPSDRFFAERPEGSVSTLKIQRTQQEDSAVYLCASSLQQGWTNEKLLFGSGTQLSVL.

This rearrangement joins TRBV6-5 to TRBJ1-2, with a possible D match to TRBD1 (5 bases). V lost 6 bases and J lost 8, with 16 bases in between. The length of the CDR3 is 13 residues. Germline CDR1 MNHEY, CDR2 SVGAGI. In DNA form, the CDR3 reads TGTGCCAGCAGCCCCAAGGGGTGGGGAGGCTACACCTTC. It translates to CASSPKGWGGYTF.

The chain has TRBV7-9 and TRBJ2-1; 9 bases are a match to TRBD2. The J segment lost 8 bases and the V segment lost 4 bases, leaving 3 bases of the junction unmatched. The CDR3 is 13 amino acids. The germline V gene encodes CDR1 SEHNR and CDR2 FQNEAQ (reference sequence). The CDR3: CASSSGTSYEQFF. CDR3 nucleotide sequence: TGTGCCAGCAGCTCCGGGACTAGCTATGAGCAGTTCTTC.

The chain joins TRBV19 to TRBJ1-4; D gene uncertain. The V end lost 7 bases, the J end lost 0 bases, and 9 bases lay between the germline ends. The CDR3 consists of 14 residues. The germline CDR1 and CDR2 sequences are LNHDA and SQIVND (reference sequence). As DNA, the CDR3 is TGTGCCAGTACAACTCTCTCAACTAATGAAAAACTGTTTTTT. This codes for CASTTLSTNEKLFF. The whole variable domain, remainder taken from reference TRBV19 and TRBJ1-4, is DGGITQSPKYLFRKEGQNVTLSCEQNLNHDAMYWYRQDPGQGLRLIYYSQIVNDFQKGDIAEGYSVSREKKESFPLTVTSAQKNPTAFYLCASTTLSTNEKLFFGSGTQLSVL.

This clone has only a few counts. J is TRBJ2-1 and V is TRBV15, with 9 bases matching TRBD2. The V gene's germline CDR1 is LNHNV and CDR2 YYDKDF (reference sequence). This CDR3 is built from 14 residues. With V trimmed by 4 bases and J by 8 bases, 6 bases remained unmatched. CDR3 in amino acids: CATSTFSGGDEQFF. In DNA, the CDR3 is TGTGCCACCAGCACCTTTAGCGGGGGTGATGAGCAGTTCTTC.

V usage is TRBV4-1 and J usage is TRBJ2-5; TRBD2 aligns across 13 bases. Unmatched junction bases numbered 4, after V lost 3 bases and J lost 0 bases. CDR1 is MGHRA and CDR2 is YSYEKL in the germline V gene. The CDR3 spans 17 residues. The CDR3 DNA reads TGCGCCAGCAGCCACGGGACTAGCGGGGCTTACCAAGAGACCCAGTACTTC. This sequence encodes CASSHGTSGAYQETQYF.

This rearrangement joins TRBV10-2 to TRBJ2-3; 11 bases line up with TRBD2. CDR3 length: 15 amino acids. V lost 6 bases, J lost 4 bases, and 6 bases stayed unmatched. Germline-derived CDR1 and CDR2 are WSHSY and SAAADI. CDR3 nucleotide sequence: TGCGCCAGCAGAATAGCGGGGGGGCCCGCAGATACGCAGTATTTT. Protein product: CASRIAGGPADTQYF.

This chain joins TRBV10-3 and TRBJ1-1; perhaps TRBD1 as D (6 bases). CDR3 length equals 13 residues. V shed 4 bases and J shed 5 bases, with 11 bases lying between them. Germline V gives CDR1 ENHRY, CDR2 SYGVKD. The CDR3 bases are TGTGCCATCAGTGTTTCAGGGGAAACTGAAGCTTTCTTT. Protein sequence: CAISVSGETEAFF.

The chain recombines TRBV11-2 with TRBJ2-3, with D possibly matching TRBD2 (6 bases). Between the trimmed V and J ends, which lost 0 bases and 7 bases, there was a span of 11 bases. CDR3 length: 14 amino acids. CDR1 SGHAT and CDR2 FQNNGV come from the germline V gene. In DNA form, the CDR3 reads TGTGCCAGCAGCTTAGAGGGAGGAGGCCATACGCAGTATTTT. Its protein product is CASSLEGGGHTQYF.

The chain carries TRBV7-9 and TRBJ1-1, with D tentatively TRBD1 (5 bases). V lost 8 bases and J 3 bases, leaving 13 bases between the germline ends. This CDR3 comprises 13 residues. Germline values: CDR1 SEHNR, CDR2 FQNEAQ (reference sequence). CDR3: CASYSGRDTEAFF. DNA of the CDR3: TGTGCCAGCTACTCAGGGAGGGACACTGAAGCTTTCTTT. The full variable domain, its missing parts supplied by reference TRBV7-9 and TRBJ1-1, is DTGVSQNPRHKITKRGQNVTFRCDPISEHNRLYWYRQTLGQGPEFLTYFQNEAQLEKSRLLSDRFSAERPKGSFSTLEIQRTEQGDSAMYLCASYSGRDTEAFFGQGTRLTVV.

The CDR3 sequence is CASSQDRRGDGYTF. The CDR3 region has the DNA TGCGCCAGCAGCCAAGATCGGAGGGGTGATGGCTACACCTTC. The gene calls are TRBV4-3 and TRBJ1-2; D is perhaps TRBD1 (5 bases). V was pared by 0 bases and J by 6 bases, with 11 bases between. The CDR3 runs 14 residues. Germline V lookup: CDR1 LGHNA, CDR2 YSLEER.